This T cell receptor beta chain was sequenced in a study of cytomegalovirus exposure and HLA in healthy donors. The wider study: The roughly 110 validation repertoires were reported in a later analysis to have been generated on the same platform as the 666 first-cohort repertoires.

It was the roughly 130-subject validation cohort, separate from the approximately 670-subject first cohort, to which the donors belonged. Here immunoSEQ multiplex PCR was the method, and the copy in TCRdb shows in-frame clones only, minus some. The repertoire holds over 200,000 clones, with 80% to 90% as singletons. The source of this sequence is a woman between 18 and 30 years old in good health and CMV-seropositive. The specimen was PBMCs.

CDR3 residues: CASSNQGLAGEGRETQYF. The CDR3 DNA reads as TGCGCCAGCAGCAACCAAGGACTAGCGGGAGAGGGGCGAGAGACCCAGTACTTC. The chain employs TRBV5-1 and TRBJ2-5, with 13 nucleotides matching TRBD2. This CDR3 has 18 amino acids. Trimming cost V 4 bases and J 4 bases; bases outside gene matches: 13. Germline lookup yields CDR1 SGHRS and CDR2 YFSETQ.